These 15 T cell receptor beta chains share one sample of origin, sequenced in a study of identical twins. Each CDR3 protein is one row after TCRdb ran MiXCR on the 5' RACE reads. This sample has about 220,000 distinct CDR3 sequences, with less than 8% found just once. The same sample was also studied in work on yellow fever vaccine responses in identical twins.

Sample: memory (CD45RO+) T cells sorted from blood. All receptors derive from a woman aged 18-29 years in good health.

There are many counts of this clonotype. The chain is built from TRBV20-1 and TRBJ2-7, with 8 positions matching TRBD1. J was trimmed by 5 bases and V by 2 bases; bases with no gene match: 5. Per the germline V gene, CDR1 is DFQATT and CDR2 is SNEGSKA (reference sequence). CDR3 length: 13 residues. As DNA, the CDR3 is TGCAGTGCTAGACCTGGACAGGGAAACGAGCAGTACTTC. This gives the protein CSARPGQGNEQYF.

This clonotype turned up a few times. CDR3 protein: CSARRTGTAKNIQYF. The CDR3 nucleotides read TGCAGTGCTAGACGGACAGGGACAGCCAAAAACATTCAGTACTTC. The rearrangement joins TRBV20-1 to TRBJ2-4; 8 nucleotides agree with TRBD1. The CDR3 loop spans 15 amino acids. Trimming at V came to 2 bases and at J to 0 bases, leaving 3 bases not matched to a gene. Germline V gene sequence: CDR1 DFQATT, CDR2 SNEGSKA (reference sequence).

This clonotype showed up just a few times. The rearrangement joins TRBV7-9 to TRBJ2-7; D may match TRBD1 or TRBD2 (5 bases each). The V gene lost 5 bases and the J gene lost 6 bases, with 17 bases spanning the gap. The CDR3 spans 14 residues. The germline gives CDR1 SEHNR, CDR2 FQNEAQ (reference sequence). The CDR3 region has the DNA TGTGCCAGCAGCACTCCACGAGGGGTGAGCGAGCAGTACTTC. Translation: CASSTPRGVSEQYF.

CDR3 sequence (DNA): TGTGCCAGCAGTTACGAAAGGCGGGGAGAGACCCAGTACTTC. Translating gives CASSYERRGETQYF. This rearrangement joins TRBV6-5 to TRBJ2-5; possibly TRBD2 for D (6 bases). The CDR3 has 14 residues. V shed 2 bases and J shed 4 bases, with 11 bases lying between them. Germline V gene lookup returns CDR1 MNHEY and CDR2 SVGAGI.

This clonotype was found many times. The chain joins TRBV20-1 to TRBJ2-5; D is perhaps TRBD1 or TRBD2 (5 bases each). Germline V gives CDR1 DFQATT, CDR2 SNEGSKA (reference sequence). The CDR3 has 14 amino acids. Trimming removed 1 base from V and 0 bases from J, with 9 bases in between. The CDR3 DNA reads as TGCAGTGCTAGAGGGGGACGGAACCAAGAGACCCAGTACTTC. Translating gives CSARGGRNQETQYF.

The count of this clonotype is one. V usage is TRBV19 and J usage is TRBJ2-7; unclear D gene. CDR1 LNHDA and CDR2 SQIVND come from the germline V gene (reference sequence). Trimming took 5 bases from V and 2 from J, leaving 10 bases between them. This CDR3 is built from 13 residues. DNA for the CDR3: TGTGCCAGTAGTCCCCCCGGTCCCTACGAGCAGTACTTC. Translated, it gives CASSPPGPYEQYF. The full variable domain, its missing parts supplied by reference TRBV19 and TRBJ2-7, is DGGITQSPKYLFRKEGQNVTLSCEQNLNHDAMYWYRQDPGQGLRLIYYSQIVNDFQKGDIAEGYSVSREKKESFPLTVTSAQKNPTAFYLCASSPPGPYEQYFGPGTRLTVT.

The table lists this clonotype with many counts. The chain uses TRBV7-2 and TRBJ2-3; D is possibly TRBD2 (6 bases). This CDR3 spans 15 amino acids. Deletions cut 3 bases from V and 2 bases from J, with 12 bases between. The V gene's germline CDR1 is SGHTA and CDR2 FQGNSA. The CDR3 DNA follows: TGTGCCAGCAGCTTTAGCGGCCGACCCACAGATACGCAGTATTTT. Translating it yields CASSFSGRPTDTQYF.

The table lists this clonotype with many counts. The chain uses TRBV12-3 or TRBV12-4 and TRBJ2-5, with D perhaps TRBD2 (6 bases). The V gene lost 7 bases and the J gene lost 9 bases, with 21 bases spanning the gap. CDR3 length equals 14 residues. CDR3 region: CASTGLEKRGPQYF. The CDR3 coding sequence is TGTGCCAGCACGGGACTGGAAAAAAGGGGTCCCCAGTACTTC.

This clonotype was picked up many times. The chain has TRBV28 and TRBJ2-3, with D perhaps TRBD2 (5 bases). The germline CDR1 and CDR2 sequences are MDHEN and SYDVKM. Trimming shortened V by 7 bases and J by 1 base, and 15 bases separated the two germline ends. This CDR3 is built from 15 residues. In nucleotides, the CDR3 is TGTGCCAGCATCTCAGTCCGGGGTGGCACAGATACGCAGTATTTT. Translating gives CASISVRGGTDTQYF.

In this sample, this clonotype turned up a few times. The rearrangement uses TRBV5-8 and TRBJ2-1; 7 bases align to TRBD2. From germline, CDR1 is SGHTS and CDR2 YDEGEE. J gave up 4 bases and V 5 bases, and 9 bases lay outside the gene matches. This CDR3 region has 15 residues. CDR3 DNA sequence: TGTGCCAGCAGTTCCTCCGGGACTACGTACAATGAGCAGTTCTTC. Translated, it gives CASSSSGTTYNEQFF.

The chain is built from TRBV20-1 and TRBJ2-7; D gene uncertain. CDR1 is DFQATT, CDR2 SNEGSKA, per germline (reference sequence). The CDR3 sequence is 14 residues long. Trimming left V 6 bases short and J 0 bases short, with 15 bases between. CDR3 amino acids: CSANTRIYSYEQYF. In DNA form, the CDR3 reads TGCAGTGCCAACACCCGGATTTACTCCTACGAGCAGTACTTC.

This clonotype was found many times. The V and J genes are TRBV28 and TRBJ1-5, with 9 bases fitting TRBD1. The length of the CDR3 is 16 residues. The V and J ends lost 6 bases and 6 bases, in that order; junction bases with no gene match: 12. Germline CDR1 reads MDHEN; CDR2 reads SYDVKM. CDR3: CASRGRDRESGQPQHF. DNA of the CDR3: TGTGCCAGCAGGGGGAGGGACAGGGAGAGCGGTCAGCCCCAGCATTTT.

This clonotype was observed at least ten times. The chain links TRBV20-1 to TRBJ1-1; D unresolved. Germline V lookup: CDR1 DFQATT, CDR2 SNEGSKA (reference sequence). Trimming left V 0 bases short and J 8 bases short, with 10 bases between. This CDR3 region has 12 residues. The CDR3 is CSARDPGWEAFF. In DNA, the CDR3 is TGCAGTGCTAGAGATCCGGGTTGGGAAGCTTTCTTT.

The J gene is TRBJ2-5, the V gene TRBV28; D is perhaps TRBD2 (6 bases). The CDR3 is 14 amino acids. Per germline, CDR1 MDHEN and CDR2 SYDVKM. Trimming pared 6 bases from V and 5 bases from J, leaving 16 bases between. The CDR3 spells CASSGDSEGETQYF. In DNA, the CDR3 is TGTGCCAGCAGCGGGGACTCGGAGGGGGAGACCCAGTACTTC.

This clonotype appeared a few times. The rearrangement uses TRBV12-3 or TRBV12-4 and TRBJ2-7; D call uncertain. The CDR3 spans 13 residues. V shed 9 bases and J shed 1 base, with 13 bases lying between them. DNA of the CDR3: TGTGCCAGTTTAGCACCAGGATCCTACGAGCAGTACTTC. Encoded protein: CASLAPGSYEQYF.